The 19 T cell receptor beta chains in this list originate from one sample, sequenced in a study of tumor and adjacent non-tumor tissue in lung cancer. The template was RNA from unsorted bulk tissue. Distant lung tissue was collected more than 3 cm away from the tumor edge. TCRbeta libraries were built with three rounds of nested PCR, modified from ARM-PCR. TCRdb reprocessed the multiplex PCR reads with MiXCR, giving one entry per CDR3 protein. The sample records about 86,000 distinct CDR3 sequences, roughly three quarters being singletons. The material sequenced was distant non-tumor lung tissue. Receptor source: a woman between 50 and 59 years old with non-small cell lung cancer.

The chain combines TRBV29-1 with TRBJ2-5; D remains unclear. The CDR3 extends over 16 amino acids. The V end lost 2 bases, the J end lost 3 bases, and 19 bases lay between the germline ends. CDR1 and CDR2 from the germline V gene are SQVTM and ANQGSEA. This CDR3 is CSVERGGVSREETQYF. CDR3 nucleotide sequence: TGCAGCGTTGAAAGAGGTGGAGTATCCCGAGAAGAGACCCAGTACTTC. The full variable domain, rest sourced from reference TRBV29-1 and TRBJ2-5, is SAVISQKPSRDICQRGTSLTIQCQVDSQVTMMFWYRQQPGQSLTLIATANQGSEATYESGFVIDKFPISRPNLTFSTLTVSNMSPEDSSIYLCSVERGGVSREETQYFGPGTRLLVL.

A few counts support this clonotype. It may be a read error: a sequence one base away is much more abundant. The genes are TRBV29-1 and TRBJ2-7; D might be TRBD2 (5 bases). The CDR3 has 12 amino acids. The V and J ends lost 4 bases and 7 bases respectively, with 14 bases between them. Germline V gene lookup returns CDR1 SQVTM and CDR2 ANQGSEA. CDR3 sequence reads: CSVALVSGEQYF. DNA of the CDR3: TGCAGCGTTGCTTTAGTATCGGGGGAGCAGTACTTC.

This clonotype was seen repeatedly, ten times or more. The chain uses TRBV21-1 and TRBJ1-6; the table's D call, TRBD1, has no DNA check behind it. TRBV21-1 is a pseudogene locus. There are 15 residues in the CDR3. The CDR3 coding sequence is TGTGCCAGCAGCAAGAAGGGGACATCGTGTTCACCCCTCCACTTT. This translates into CASSKKGTSCSPLHF.

Notes on this clonotype: Because the CDR3 is missing its conserved closing phenylalanine or tryptophan, this is likely a read error. This rearrangement joins TRBV7-9 to TRBJ2-5; D ambiguous. The CDR3 has 12 residues. The V and J ends lost 1 base and 4 bases respectively, with 4 bases between them. The germline V gene encodes CDR1 SEHNR and CDR2 FQNEAQ (reference sequence). The CDR3: CASSLGIETQYY. Here the CDR3 DNA reads TGTGCCAGCAGCTTAGGGATAGAGACCCAGTACTAT.

In regard to this clonotype: A much larger clone is a single base away; this may be a read error. The conserved final phenylalanine or tryptophan is absent from the CDR3, which likely points to a read error. The chain couples TRBV5-1 to TRBJ2-3, with TRBD1 identical over 9 bases. The junction had 4 bases not matched to a gene; V was cut back by 4 bases and J by 4 bases. The CDR3 runs 14 residues. The germline CDR1 and CDR2 sequences are SGHRS and YFSETQ. DNA for the CDR3: TGCGCCAGCAGCCGGGACAGGGCCTCAGATACGCAGTATTTG. Translated: CASSRDRASDTQYL.

A remark on this clonotype: The conserved phenylalanine or tryptophan is not found at the CDR3 terminus, so this likely reflects a read error. This chain links TRBV19 with TRBJ1-5, with 10 bases matching TRBD1. Trimming took 10 bases from V and 6 from J; bases not matched to a gene: 12. There are 15 residues in the CDR3. Germline lookup yields CDR1 LNHDA and CDR2 SQIVND (reference sequence). CDR3 loop: CANTSSGQGSQPQHI. As DNA, the CDR3 is TGTGCCAATACCAGTTCGGGACAGGGGAGTCAGCCCCAGCATATT.

For this clonotype: One base away lies a much larger clone, so this may be a sequencing read error. The V call is TRBV10-3, the J call TRBJ1-1, with TRBD1 matching over 7 bases. Per germline, CDR1 ENHRY and CDR2 SYGVKD. The CDR3 extends over 15 amino acids. The CDR3 nucleotides read TGTGTCATCAGCCGGGGCAGGGGGGAAGACACTGAAGCTTTCTTT. Translating gives CVISRGRGEDTEAFF.

As concerns this clonotype: Sequence at one end of the junction differs from germline and may be a read error. The V and J genes are TRBV6-5 and TRBJ2-7, with unresolved D. The CDR3 length is 16 residues. Germline-derived CDR1 and CDR2 are MNHEY and SVGAGI. This chain's CDR3 is CASGYVSAPTAYEQYF. The CDR3 bases are TGTGCCAGCGGTTACGTCTCAGCTCCGACTGCCTACGAGCAGTATTTC.

For this clonotype: A read error is possible here, since a much larger clone lies one base away. This chain links TRBV28 with TRBJ1-5; D call uncertain. Germline CDR1 MDHEN, CDR2 SYDVKM. The CDR3 has 16 residues. Trimming took 7 bases from V and 2 from J, leaving 18 bases between them. The CDR3 region is CASNPWREVGNQPQHF. Here the CDR3 DNA reads TGTGCCAGCAATCCATGGAGGGAGGTGGGCAATCAGCCCCAGCATTTT.

This clonotype was recorded only once. At one end the junction does not follow the germline gene, possibly because of a read error. CDR3 in amino acids: CASNYSTRDSPRTTDTQYF. CDR3 DNA sequence: TGTGCCAGCAATTACTCCACTCGGGACTCCCCCCGAACTACAGACACGCAGTATTTT. The chain carries TRBV6-5 and TRBJ2-3; D perhaps matches TRBD2 (6 bases). Per the germline V gene, CDR1 is MNHEY and CDR2 is SVGAGI. The CDR3 contains 19 residues.

The J gene is TRBJ2-1, the V gene TRBV4-1, with unresolved D. The CDR3 runs 15 residues. V was pared by 1 base and J by 13 bases, with 20 bases between. CDR1 and CDR2 from the germline V gene are MGHRA and YSYEKL. The CDR3 loop is CASSQVPVKRGEQFF. CDR3 bases: TGCGCCAGCAGCCAAGTACCTGTGAAGCGTGGAGAACAGTTCTTC.

On this clonotype: One end of the junction does not line up with germline, which may come from a read error. V gene TRBV11-2 combines with J gene TRBJ2-3; D uncertain. CDR3 length equals 13 residues. From germline, CDR1 is SGHAT and CDR2 FQNNGV. The CDR3 bases are TGTGCCAGCAGCTTAGGTCGTGCAGATAGGCAGTATTTT. Translating gives CASSLGRADRQYF. The variable domain in full, completed from reference TRBV11-2 and TRBJ2-3, reads EAGVAQSPRYKIIEKRQSVAFWCNPISGHATLYWYQQILGQGPKLLIQFQNNGVVDDSQLPKDRFSAERLKGVDSTLKIQPAKLEDSAVYLCASSLGRADRQYFGPGTRLTVL.

The chain is built from TRBV6-2 or TRBV6-3 and TRBJ2-2; the match to TRBD2 covers 10 bases. The CDR3 is made up of 18 amino acids. Germline assignment: CDR1 MNHEY and CDR2 SVGEGT. The chain's CDR3 is CTGKRYLAGVANTGELFF. The CDR3 coding sequence is TGTACCGGCAAACGCTACCTAGCGGGAGTGGCGAACACCGGGGAGCTGTTTTTT.

A word on this clonotype: The junction and the germline gene differ at one end; a read error may be behind it. The rearrangement joins TRBV4-2 to TRBJ1-5, with D uncertain. The CDR3 has 15 residues. Germline V gives CDR1 LGHNA, CDR2 YNFKEQ. CDR3 sequence: CASSQDLVSNHPQHF. The CDR3, as DNA: TGTGCCAGCAGCCAAGACCTCGTTAGCAATCATCCCCAGCATTTT.

To note about this clonotype: The junction and the germline gene differ at one end; a read error may be behind it. The chain couples TRBV5-1 to TRBJ2-2; D could derive from TRBD1 or TRBD2 (5 bases each). The CDR3 sequence is 15 residues long. CDR1 and CDR2 from the germline V gene are SGHRS and YFSETQ. As DNA, the CDR3 is TGCGCCGGCACGCAGGACATCCTAAACGCCGGGGACCTGTTTTTT. Translating it yields CAGTQDILNAGDLFF. Combining the CDR3 with reference TRBV5-1 and TRBJ2-2 gives the whole variable domain KAGVTQTPRYLIKTRGQQVTLSCSPISGHRSVSWYQQTPGQGLQFLFEYFSETQRNKGNFPGRFSGRQFSNSRSEMNVSTLELGDSALYLCAGTQDILNAGDLFFGEGSRLTVL.

About this clonotype: A read error may account for a junction end that differs from germline. The CDR3 sequence: CASSDHLGGTGNGKLFF. The CDR3 DNA follows: TGTGCCAGCAGTGACCACCTCGGCGGCACAGGCAATGGAAAACTGTTTTTT. The chain carries TRBV6-1 and TRBJ1-4, with a possible D match to TRBD1 (5 bases). Per germline, CDR1 MNHNS and CDR2 SASEGT. The CDR3 has 17 amino acids.

This clonotype was counted ten times or more. This sequence joins TRBV20-1 and TRBJ2-7; 15 positions agree with TRBD2. With V trimmed by 5 bases and J by 3 bases, 8 bases remained unmatched. Germline CDR1 is DFQATT and CDR2 is SNEGSKA (reference sequence). The CDR3 has 16 amino acids. The CDR3 here is CSAPGTSGRQRYEQYF. In DNA form, the CDR3 reads TGCAGTGCTCCCGGGACTAGCGGGAGGCAGCGCTACGAGCAGTACTTC.

The chain employs TRBV29-1 and TRBJ2-7; tentatively, D is TRBD2 (7 bases). Germline V gives CDR1 SQVTM, CDR2 ANQGSEA. CDR3 length: 15 amino acids. This CDR3 reads CSVMTDGGLSYEQYF. The DNA for the CDR3 is TGCAGTGTCATGACCGACGGGGGGCTCTCCTACGAGCAGTACTTC.

Of note for this clonotype: An end of the junction does not agree with germline; a read error may underlie this. DNA of the CDR3: TGTGCCAGCAGTGAAGCCACCCAACTGCTTTTT. Amino acids: CASSEATQLLF. The chain links TRBV25-1 to TRBJ1-4; D unresolved. Germline loops: CDR1 MGHDK, CDR2 SYGVNS. The CDR3 extends over 11 amino acids.